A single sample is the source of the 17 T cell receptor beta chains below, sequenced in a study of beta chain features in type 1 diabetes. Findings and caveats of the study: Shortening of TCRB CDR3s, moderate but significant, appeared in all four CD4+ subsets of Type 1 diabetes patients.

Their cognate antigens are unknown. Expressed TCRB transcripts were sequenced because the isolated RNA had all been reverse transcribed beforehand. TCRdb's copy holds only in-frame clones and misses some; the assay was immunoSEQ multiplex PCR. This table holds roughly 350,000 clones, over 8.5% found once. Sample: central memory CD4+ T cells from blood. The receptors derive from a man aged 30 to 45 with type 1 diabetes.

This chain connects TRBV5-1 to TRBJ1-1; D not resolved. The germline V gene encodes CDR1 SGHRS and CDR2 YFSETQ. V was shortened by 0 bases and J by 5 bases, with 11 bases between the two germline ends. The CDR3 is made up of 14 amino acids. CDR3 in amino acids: CASSLESSRTEAFF. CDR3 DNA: TGCGCCAGCAGCTTGGAAAGTTCGAGAACTGAAGCTTTCTTT.

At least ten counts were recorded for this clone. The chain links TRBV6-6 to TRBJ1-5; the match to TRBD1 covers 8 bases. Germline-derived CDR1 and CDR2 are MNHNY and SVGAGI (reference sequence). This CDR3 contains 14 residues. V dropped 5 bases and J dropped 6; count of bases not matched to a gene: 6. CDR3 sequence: CASSRQGLGQPQHF. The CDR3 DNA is TGTGCCAGCAGTCGACAGGGGCTAGGTCAGCCCCAGCATTTT.

CDR3 amino acids: CASSYFGGSTGELFF. In nucleotides, the CDR3 is TGTGCCAGCAGTTACTTTGGGGGCAGCACCGGGGAGCTGTTTTTT. The V gene is TRBV6-5, the J gene TRBJ2-2; a possible D gene is TRBD1 (6 bases). The CDR3 totals 15 residues. Germline CDR1 reads MNHEY; CDR2 reads SVGAGI. V was pared by 1 base and J by 4 bases, with 10 bases between.

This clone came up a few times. The CDR3 DNA follows: TGTGCCATCAGTGAGGAGGCGAACGAGCAGTACTTC. This sequence encodes CAISEEANEQYF. The V and J genes are TRBV10-3 and TRBJ2-5; D is undetermined. The tail of the sequence fits TRBJ2-7 better, so the J call may be wrong. CDR1 is ENHRY and CDR2 is SYGVKD in the germline V gene. The length of the CDR3 is 12 residues.

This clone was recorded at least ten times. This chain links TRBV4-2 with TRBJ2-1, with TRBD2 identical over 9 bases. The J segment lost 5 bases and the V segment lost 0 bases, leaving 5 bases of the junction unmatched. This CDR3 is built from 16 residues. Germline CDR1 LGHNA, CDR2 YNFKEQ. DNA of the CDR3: TGTGCCAGCAGCCAAGACCCTAGCGGGATCGACAATGAGCAGTTCTTC. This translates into CASSQDPSGIDNEQFF.

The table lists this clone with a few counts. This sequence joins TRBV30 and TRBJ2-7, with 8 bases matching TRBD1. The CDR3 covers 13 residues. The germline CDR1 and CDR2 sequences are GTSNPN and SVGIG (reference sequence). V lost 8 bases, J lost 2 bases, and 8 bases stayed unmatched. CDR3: CAAQTGAAYEQYF. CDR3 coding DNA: TGTGCCGCCCAGACAGGGGCGGCCTACGAGCAGTACTTC.

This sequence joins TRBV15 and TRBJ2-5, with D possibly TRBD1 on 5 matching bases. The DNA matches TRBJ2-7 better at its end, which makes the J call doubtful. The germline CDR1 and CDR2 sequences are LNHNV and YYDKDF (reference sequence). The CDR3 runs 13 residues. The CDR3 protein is CATSTQGGYEQYF. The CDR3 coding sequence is TGTGCCACCAGCACCCAGGGCGGTTACGAGCAGTACTTC.

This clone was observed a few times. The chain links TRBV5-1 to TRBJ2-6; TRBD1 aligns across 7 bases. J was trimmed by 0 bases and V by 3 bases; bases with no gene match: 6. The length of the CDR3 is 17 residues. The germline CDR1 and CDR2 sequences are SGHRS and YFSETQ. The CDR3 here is CASSSDTGVSGANVLTF. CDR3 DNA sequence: TGCGCCAGCAGCTCGGATACAGGGGTCTCTGGGGCCAACGTCCTGACTTTC.

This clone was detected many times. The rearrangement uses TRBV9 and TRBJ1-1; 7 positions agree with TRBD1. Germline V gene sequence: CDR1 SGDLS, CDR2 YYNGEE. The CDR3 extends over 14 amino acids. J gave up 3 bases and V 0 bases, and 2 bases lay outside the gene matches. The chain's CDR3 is CASSVGQGDTEAFF. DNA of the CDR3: TGTGCCAGCAGCGTAGGGCAGGGGGACACTGAAGCTTTCTTT.

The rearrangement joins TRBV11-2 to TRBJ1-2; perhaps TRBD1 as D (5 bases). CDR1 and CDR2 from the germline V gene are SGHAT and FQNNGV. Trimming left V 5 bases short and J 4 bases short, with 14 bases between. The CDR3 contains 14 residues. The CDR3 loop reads CASSPTDFGYGYTF. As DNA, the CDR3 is TGTGCCAGCAGCCCGACAGATTTCGGCTATGGCTACACCTTC.

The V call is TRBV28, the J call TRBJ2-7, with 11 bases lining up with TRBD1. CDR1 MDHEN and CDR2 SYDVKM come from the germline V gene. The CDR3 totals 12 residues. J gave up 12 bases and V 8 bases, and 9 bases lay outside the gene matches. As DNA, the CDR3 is TGTGCCAGCTTGGACAGGGGGCGGATGGGGTACTTC. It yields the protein CASLDRGRMGYF.

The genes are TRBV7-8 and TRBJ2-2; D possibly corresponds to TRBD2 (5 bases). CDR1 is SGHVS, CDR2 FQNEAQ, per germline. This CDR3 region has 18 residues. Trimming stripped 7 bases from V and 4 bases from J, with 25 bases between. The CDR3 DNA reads TGTGCCAGCACCTCCCGCCAAATGCCGGGAAGAGGCACCGGGGAGCTGTTTTTT. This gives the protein CASTSRQMPGRGTGELFF.

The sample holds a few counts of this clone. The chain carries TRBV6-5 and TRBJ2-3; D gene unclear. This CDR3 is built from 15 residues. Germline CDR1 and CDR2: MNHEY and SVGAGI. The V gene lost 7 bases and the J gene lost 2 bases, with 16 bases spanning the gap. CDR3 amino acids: CASTLSRAPTDTQYF. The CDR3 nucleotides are TGTGCCAGCACCCTCTCTAGGGCCCCCACAGATACGCAGTATTTT.

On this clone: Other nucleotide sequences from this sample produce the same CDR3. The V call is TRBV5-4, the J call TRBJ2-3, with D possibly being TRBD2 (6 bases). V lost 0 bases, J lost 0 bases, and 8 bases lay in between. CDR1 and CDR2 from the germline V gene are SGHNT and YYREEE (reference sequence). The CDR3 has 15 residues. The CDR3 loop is CASSLAGLSTDTQYF. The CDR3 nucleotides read TGTGCCAGCAGCTTGGCGGGACTCAGCACAGATACGCAGTATTTT.

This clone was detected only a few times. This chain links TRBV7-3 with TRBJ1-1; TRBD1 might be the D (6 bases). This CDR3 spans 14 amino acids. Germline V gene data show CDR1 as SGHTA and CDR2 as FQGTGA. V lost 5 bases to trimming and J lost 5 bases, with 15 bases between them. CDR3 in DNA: TGTGCCAGCAGCCTCCTGACAGGATTGACTGAAGCTTTCTTT. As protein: CASSLLTGLTEAFF.

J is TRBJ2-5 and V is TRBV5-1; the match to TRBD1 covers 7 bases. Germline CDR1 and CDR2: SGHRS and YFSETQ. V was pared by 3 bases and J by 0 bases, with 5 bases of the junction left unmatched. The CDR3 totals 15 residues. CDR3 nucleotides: TGCGCCAGCAGCTCAGGACAGGCGTACCAAGAGACCCAGTACTTC. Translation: CASSSGQAYQETQYF.

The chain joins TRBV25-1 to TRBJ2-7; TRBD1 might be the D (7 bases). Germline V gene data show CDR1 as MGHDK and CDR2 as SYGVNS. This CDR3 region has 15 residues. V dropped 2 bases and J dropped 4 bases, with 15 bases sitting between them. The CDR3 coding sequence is TGTGCCAGCAGTGAAGGAGGGACAGTAACTTACGAGCAGTACTTC. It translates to CASSEGGTVTYEQYF.